What follows are 9 T cell receptor beta chains derived from one specimen sequenced in a study of CD8+ T cells in alopecia areata (dated by TCRdb to 2017 to 2018). The library was prepared using the immunoSEQ multiplex PCR assay. RNA was extracted from all samples and reverse transcribed into cDNA, which served as template for TCR sequencing. TCRdb mirrors the immuneACCESS table, restricted to in-frame sequences. Some clones are absent from its copies; in checked studies, under half trace to an unresolved V gene, and the reason for the others is unknown. The sample records hundreds of thousands of clones, 57% of which are singletons. The ten largest clones represent more than 0.4% of the sample. The time point label corresponds to: baseline before oral tofacitinib. The source was CD4+ T cells sorted from blood, collected at week 0. The receptors were sampled from a human donor with alopecia areata.

The chain has TRBV7-2 and TRBJ2-7; 7 bases line up with TRBD1. Unmatched junction bases numbered 8, after V lost 3 bases and J lost 6 bases. Germline V gives CDR1 SGHTA, CDR2 FQGNSA. This CDR3 contains 14 residues. As DNA, the CDR3 is TGTGCCAGCAGCTTTAACAGGGGTTCGGGCGAGCAGTACTTC. As protein: CASSFNRGSGEQYF.

The V and J genes are TRBV4-1 and TRBJ2-1, with D tentatively TRBD2 (6 bases). V was shortened by 3 bases and J by 4 bases, with 19 bases between the two germline ends. There are 17 residues in the CDR3. CDR1 MGHRA and CDR2 YSYEKL come from the germline V gene. The CDR3 loop is CASSQELLASGYNEQFF. CDR3 in DNA: TGCGCCAGCAGCCAGGAACTTCTAGCGAGCGGGTACAATGAGCAGTTCTTC.

The chain links TRBV5-1 to TRBJ2-1, with 13 bases identical to TRBD2. This CDR3 comprises 16 residues. Germline V gene sequence: CDR1 SGHRS, CDR2 YFSETQ. V shed 5 bases and J 8 bases; nucleotides not matched to a gene: 10. CDR3 sequence (DNA): TGCGCCAGCAGTTTTAGGACTAGCGGGAGAAACGATGAGCAGTTCTTC. It is translated as CASSFRTSGRNDEQFF.

This clone has more than one count but fewer than ten. V gene TRBV25-1 combines with J gene TRBJ2-2; D is perhaps TRBD1 (6 bases). Between the trimmed V and J ends, which lost 3 bases and 7 bases, there was a span of 12 bases. The length of the CDR3 is 14 residues. CDR1 MGHDK and CDR2 SYGVNS come from the germline V gene. The CDR3 here is CASSERGGIGELFF. The CDR3 DNA is TGTGCCAGCAGTGAGAGAGGGGGAATCGGGGAGCTGTTTTTT.

This clone was found a few times. The rearrangement links TRBV4-1 to TRBJ2-5; no reliable D call. This CDR3 contains 14 residues. Trimming took off 8 bases at V and 1 base at J, with 14 bases between the two ends. Germline V gives CDR1 MGHRA, CDR2 YSYEKL. The CDR3 loop is CASSNGRPQETQYF. The CDR3 region has the DNA TGCGCCAGCTCGAACGGACGGCCCCAAGAGACCCAGTACTTC.

This clone was observed once. This rearrangement joins TRBV25-1 to TRBJ2-7, with D maybe TRBD1 (6 bases). V lost 1 base and J lost 6, with 16 bases in between. There are 15 residues in the CDR3. Germline lookup yields CDR1 MGHDK and CDR2 SYGVNS. The CDR3 region is CASSESGQIIGEQYF. In DNA, the CDR3 is TGTGCCAGCAGTGAATCGGGACAAATTATCGGCGAGCAGTACTTC.

The chain recombines TRBV7-2 with TRBJ2-7; unclear D gene. The CDR3 runs to 13 residues. Germline V lookup: CDR1 SGHTA, CDR2 FQGNSA. The ends were cut back, 1 base at V and 8 bases at J, with 12 bases in the middle. CDR3 DNA sequence: TGTGCCAGCAGCTTAGAGACGGGCCTGAAGCAGTACTTC. Translating gives CASSLETGLKQYF.

The chain has TRBV2 and TRBJ1-5; 10 bases align to TRBD1. Germline V gene lookup returns CDR1 SNHLY and CDR2 FYNNEI. This CDR3 region has 15 residues. Germline trimming cut 4 bases from V and 5 bases from J; bases unmatched to any gene: 5. The CDR3 coding sequence is TGTGCCAGCAGTGGGAGGACAGGGGGTGATCAGCCCCAGCATTTT. It specifies CASSGRTGGDQPQHF.

This clone was picked up a small number of times. The genes are TRBV30 and TRBJ2-2; no definite D call. This CDR3 has 13 amino acids. CDR1 is GTSNPN, CDR2 SVGIG, per germline (reference sequence). V was pared by 0 bases and J by 6 bases, with 8 bases between. The CDR3 DNA reads as TGTGCCTGGAGTGTCCATTCTGCCGGGGAGCTGTTTTTT. It codes for CAWSVHSAGELFF.